What follows are 6 T cell receptor beta chains derived from one specimen sequenced in a study of radiotherapy plus CTLA-4 blockade in lung cancer. Only in-frame clones appear in the TCRdb table, and some are missing; sequencing was by immunoSEQ multiplex PCR. Here the sample spans about 87,000 clones, around nine tenths being singletons. The starting material was peripheral blood, obtained from a patient treated with radiotherapy plus ipilimumab. The receptor set was obtained from a human donor with non-small cell lung cancer that progressed on radiotherapy plus ipilimumab.

In its sample, this clone was seen once. The chain employs TRBV7-2 and TRBJ1-3, with D hard to call. V lost 1 base and J 4 bases, leaving 11 bases between the germline ends. Germline CDR1 reads SGHTA; CDR2 reads FQGNSA. The CDR3 consists of 15 residues. CDR3 in amino acids: CASSLGYTKGNTIYF. The CDR3 DNA reads as TGTGCCAGCAGCTTAGGATACACAAAGGGAAACACCATATATTTT. The whole variable domain, remainder taken from reference TRBV7-2 and TRBJ1-3, is GAGVSQSPSNKVTEKGKDVELRCDPISGHTALYWYRQSLGQGLEFLIYFQGNSAPDKSGLPSDRFSAERTGGSVSTLTIQRTQQEDSAVYLCASSLGYTKGNTIYFGEGSWLTVV.

The V call is TRBV15, the J call TRBJ2-3; 8 nucleotides agree with TRBD2. Germline CDR1 is LNHNV and CDR2 is YYDKDF (reference sequence). Trimming took 0 bases from V and 2 from J; bases not matched to a gene: 7. The CDR3 runs 17 residues. This CDR3 is CATSRDLGRGATDTQYF. CDR3 sequence (DNA): TGTGCCACCAGCAGAGATCTGGGGCGGGGGGCCACAGATACGCAGTATTTT.

The genes are TRBV4-3 and TRBJ2-7; 7 positions match TRBD2. The CDR3 is made up of 15 amino acids. Germline trimming cut 7 bases from V and 4 bases from J; bases unmatched to any gene: 13. CDR1 and CDR2 from the germline V gene are LGHNA and YSLEER. This CDR3 is CASTPRVAGVYEQYF. DNA of the CDR3: TGCGCCAGCACCCCAAGGGTCGCGGGAGTTTACGAGCAGTACTTC.

V and J are TRBV27 and TRBJ1-3, with D perhaps matching TRBD1 (6 bases). V dropped 5 bases and J dropped 4 bases, with 21 bases sitting between them. Germline CDR1 reads MNHEY; CDR2 reads SMNVEV (reference sequence). The CDR3 contains 17 residues. The CDR3 DNA follows: TGTGCCAGCAGTCCCAGCCTCGTAACAGGGCTAGGAAACACCATATATTTT. This encodes CASSPSLVTGLGNTIYF.

This clone was detected only a few times. Here the CDR3 DNA reads TGTGCCAGCTCACCTGAAGGGCCCTCTTGGTTGGCCCAGCATTTT. This gives the protein CASSPEGPSWLAQHF. The chain couples TRBV18 to TRBJ1-5; D ambiguous. The CDR3 spans 15 residues. Germline-derived CDR1 and CDR2 are KGHSH and LQKENI. Trimming took 3 bases from V and 11 from J, leaving 20 bases between them.

The J gene is TRBJ1-1, the V gene TRBV5-4, with 9 positions matching TRBD1. This CDR3 contains 15 residues. CDR1 SGHNT and CDR2 YYREEE come from the germline V gene (reference sequence). J was trimmed by 4 bases and V by 0 bases; bases with no gene match: 4. The CDR3 sequence: CASSLGGQGSTEAFF. The CDR3 nucleotides are TGTGCCAGCAGCTTGGGGGGACAGGGAAGCACTGAAGCTTTCTTT. Together with reference TRBV5-4 and TRBJ1-1, the CDR3 gives the full variable domain: ETGVTQSPTHLIKTRGQQVTLRCSSQSGHNTVSWYQQALGQGPQFIFQYYREEENGRGNFPPRFSGLQFPNYSSELNVNALELDDSALYLCASSLGGQGSTEAFFGQGTRLTVV.